The 17 T cell receptor beta chains below were found in one sample sequenced in a study of blood T cell repertoires in COVID-19. Sequencing was performed with immunoSEQ multiplex PCR; in TCRdb, only in-frame clones are kept and a portion is missing. The sample consists of about 200,000 clones, roughly 90% of them appearing once. Sequenced sample: peripheral blood. The source of these receptors is a middle-aged man with COVID-19, enrolled during active disease.

The chain is built from TRBV5-5 and TRBJ1-5; possibly TRBD1 for D (6 bases). V was cut by 0 bases and J by 4 bases, with 17 bases left in between. The CDR3 totals 17 residues. Germline-derived CDR1 and CDR2 are SGHKS and YYEKEE (reference sequence). The CDR3 is CASSLGVDRWGNQPQHF. The CDR3 region has the DNA TGTGCCAGCAGCTTGGGAGTCGACAGGTGGGGGAATCAGCCCCAGCATTTT. The full variable domain, in which reference TRBV5-5 and TRBJ1-5 provide the parts outside the CDR3, is DAGVTQSPTHLIKTRGQQVTLRCSPISGHKSVSWYQQVLGQGPQFIFQYYEKEERGRGNFPDRFSARQFPNYSSELNVNALLLGDSALYLCASSLGVDRWGNQPQHFGDGTRLSIL.

This clone was seen only a few times. The gene calls are TRBV19 and TRBJ1-5; 11 bases are a match to TRBD1. The germline gives CDR1 LNHDA, CDR2 SQIVND (reference sequence). This CDR3 region has 16 residues. The J segment lost 2 bases and the V segment lost 6 bases, leaving 6 bases of the junction unmatched. In DNA form, the CDR3 reads TGTGCCAGTAGCGGGACAGGGGGTAAGGGCAATCAGCCCCAGCATTTT. Translating it yields CASSGTGGKGNQPQHF.

The V gene is TRBV30, the J gene TRBJ1-6; D might be TRBD1 (5 bases). The CDR3 covers 14 residues. Per the germline V gene, CDR1 is GTSNPN and CDR2 is SVGIG (reference sequence). Trimming took off 3 bases at V and 5 bases at J, with 11 bases between the two ends. DNA for the CDR3: TGTGCCTGGAGGTTCGGACAAGATAATTCACCCCTCCACTTT. This encodes CAWRFGQDNSPLHF.

The genes are TRBV5-4 and TRBJ2-5, with 13 positions matching TRBD2. V lost 3 bases, J lost 5 bases, and 7 bases stayed unmatched. Germline CDR1 is SGHNT and CDR2 is YYREEE (reference sequence). This CDR3 spans 16 amino acids. CDR3 nucleotide sequence: TGTGCCAGCAGCTCCACTAGCGGGGGGGCTGGGGAGACCCAGTACTTC. Its protein product is CASSSTSGGAGETQYF.

The chain carries TRBV18 and TRBJ2-3; unclear D gene. The CDR3 has 13 residues. V was trimmed by 0 bases and J by 6 bases, leaving 7 bases between them. Germline CDR1 reads KGHSH; CDR2 reads LQKENI. CDR3: CASSPPTSDTQYF. In nucleotides, the CDR3 is TGTGCCAGCTCACCACCCACGAGTGATACGCAGTATTTT.

To note about this clone: The same CDR3 can be traced to other DNA sequences in this sample. CDR3: CASSLVGLAGVPGELFF. The DNA of the CDR3 is TGTGCCAGCAGTTTGGTCGGACTAGCGGGAGTGCCCGGGGAGCTGTTTTTT. The rearrangement uses TRBV28 and TRBJ2-2, with 13 positions matching TRBD2. Germline CDR1 and CDR2: MDHEN and SYDVKM. CDR3 length equals 17 residues. V shed 3 bases, J shed 6 bases, and the junction held 7 bases outside the gene matches.

The V call is TRBV27, the J call TRBJ2-3, with TRBD1 identical over 9 bases. Germline-derived CDR1 and CDR2 are MNHEY and SMNVEV (reference sequence). V lost 2 bases and J lost 5; bases outside the gene matches: 5. This CDR3 is built from 15 residues. In DNA form, the CDR3 reads TGTGCCAGCAGTTTAGTGGACAGGGGCGGAGATACGCAGTATTTT. Its protein product is CASSLVDRGGDTQYF.

The gene calls are TRBV5-6 and TRBJ2-2; TRBD2 matches 9 bases. Trimming cost V 3 bases and J 7 bases; bases outside gene matches: 13. Germline V gives CDR1 SGHDT, CDR2 YYEEEE. CDR3 size: 17 residues. In nucleotides, the CDR3 is TGTGCCAGCAGCTCCCTAGGGCGGGAGGGCCTTTTCGGGGAGCTGTTTTTT. Protein sequence: CASSSLGREGLFGELFF.

The chain recombines TRBV28 with TRBJ1-1; D unresolved. This CDR3 spans 14 amino acids. Trimming took off 7 bases at V and 8 bases at J, with 20 bases between the two ends. Germline CDR1 MDHEN, CDR2 SYDVKM. The CDR3 DNA reads TGTGCCAGCACCTTGCCCGGAGGGCCGAGAGAAGCTTTCTTT. Residues: CASTLPGGPREAFF. Full variable domain (remainder filled in from reference TRBV28 and TRBJ1-1): DVKVTQSSRYLVKRTGEKVFLECVQDMDHENMFWYRQDPGLGLRLIYFSYDVKMKEKGDIPEGYSVSREKKERFSLILESASTNQTSMYLCASTLPGGPREAFFGQGTRLTVV.

The chain joins TRBV6-2 or TRBV6-3 to TRBJ2-5, with TRBD2 matching over 13 bases. V shed 2 bases, J shed 0 bases, and the junction held 12 bases outside the gene matches. CDR1 and CDR2 from the germline V gene are MNHEY and SVGEGT. The CDR3 extends over 20 amino acids. The CDR3 protein is CASSYKTGTSGTTYQETQYF. The CDR3 coding sequence is TGTGCCAGCAGTTACAAGACCGGGACTAGCGGGACCACGTACCAAGAGACCCAGTACTTC.

V is TRBV6-5 and J is TRBJ2-1, with 8 positions matching TRBD1. This CDR3 has 15 residues. J gave up 6 bases and V 7 bases, and 11 bases lay outside the gene matches. Germline loops: CDR1 MNHEY, CDR2 SVGAGI. The CDR3 DNA sequence: TGTGCCAGCAACAAAGGGGGGACAGGCCCCAATGAGCAGTTCTTC. Translated: CASNKGGTGPNEQFF.

In its sample, this clone was seen many times. The rearrangement links TRBV7-9 to TRBJ1-2, with D possibly matching TRBD1 (5 bases). V was cut by 2 bases and J by 5 bases, with 9 bases left in between. The CDR3 consists of 13 residues. Germline V gives CDR1 SEHNR, CDR2 FQNEAQ (reference sequence). CDR3 in amino acids: CASSLSQGYGYTF. The CDR3 coding sequence is TGTGCCAGCAGCTTATCTCAGGGTTATGGCTACACCTTC.

V gene TRBV29-1 combines with J gene TRBJ2-3; D may be TRBD1 (5 bases). The CDR3 contains 11 residues. V shed 2 bases and J shed 5 bases, with 5 bases lying between them. Germline lookup yields CDR1 SQVTM and CDR2 ANQGSEA. As DNA, the CDR3 is TGCAGCGTTGAACAGGGAGATACGCAGTATTTT. Translating it yields CSVEQGDTQYF.

The rearrangement joins TRBV11-2 to TRBJ1-5; D is unclear. V was trimmed by 6 bases and J by 4 bases, leaving 10 bases between them. CDR1 is SGHAT, CDR2 FQNNGV, per germline. The CDR3 consists of 13 residues. This CDR3 reads CASSPGANQPQHF. CDR3 nucleotide sequence: TGTGCCAGCAGTCCGGGAGCTAATCAGCCCCAGCATTTT.

The CDR3 loop reads CASSPAGTGGGGYTF. The DNA for the CDR3 is TGTGCCAGCAGTCCCGCCGGGACAGGGGGCGGTGGCTACACCTTC. The V and J genes are TRBV28 and TRBJ1-2; 12 bases line up with TRBD1. After removal of 5 bases from V and 7 bases from J, the junction contained 8 bases not matched to a gene. There are 15 residues in the CDR3. Germline V gene lookup returns CDR1 MDHEN and CDR2 SYDVKM.

The J gene is TRBJ1-1, the V gene TRBV5-4, with 8 bases aligning to TRBD1. The CDR3 contains 14 residues. CDR1 and CDR2 (germline): SGHNT, YYREEE (reference sequence). V shed 9 bases, J shed 4 bases, and the junction held 11 bases outside the gene matches. The CDR3 loop reads CATQRTGLFTEAFF. CDR3 DNA: TGTGCCACCCAAAGGACAGGGTTGTTCACTGAAGCTTTCTTT.

The chain couples TRBV19 to TRBJ1-1; 11 nucleotides agree with TRBD1. The CDR3 is made up of 17 amino acids. Germline CDR1 is LNHDA and CDR2 is SQIVND (reference sequence). J gave up 1 base and V 4 bases, and 8 bases lay outside the gene matches. CDR3 in DNA: TGTGCCAGTAGTACAACGGGGACAGGGGGAGCGAACACTGAAGCTTTCTTT. Its protein product is CASSTTGTGGANTEAFF.